These 4 T cell receptor beta chains originate from one sample sequenced in a study of patients and donors after allogeneic stem cell transplantation. TCRdb reprocessed the RT-PCR reads via MiXCR and lists one record per CDR3 protein. The sample lists approximately 200,000 distinct CDR3 sequences, about 37% occurring once. The sequencing sample was made of blood, either unsorted or a sorted T cell fraction (not recorded which). These receptors came from a human donor who was either an allogeneic HSCT recipient or a stem cell or donor lymphocyte infusion donor (not recorded which). It is not recorded whose cells these are; they may come from a transplant donor.

J is TRBJ2-3 and V is TRBV5-1; D is possibly TRBD2 (5 bases). CDR3 length: 15 residues. V was trimmed by 6 bases and J by 0 bases, leaving 14 bases between them. Germline V gene lookup returns CDR1 SGHRS and CDR2 YFSETQ. CDR3 in amino acids: CASTRRTSSTDTQYF. Here the CDR3 DNA reads TGCGCCAGCACGAGGAGGACGTCTAGCACAGATACGCAGTATTTT.

This clonotype turned up a few times. The V gene is TRBV6-6, the J gene TRBJ1-3; TRBD1 is a possible D gene (6 bases). Trimming took 5 bases from V and 2 from J, leaving 13 bases between them. The length of the CDR3 is 15 residues. Germline assignment: CDR1 MNHNY and CDR2 SVGAGI (reference sequence). DNA for the CDR3: TGTGCCAGCAGTGAAGGCAGGGGTACTGGAAACACCATATATTTT. This encodes CASSEGRGTGNTIYF.

V usage is TRBV12-3 or TRBV12-4 and J usage is TRBJ1-6; D is unclear. The germline V and J ends were trimmed by 6 bases and 6 bases, with 15 bases remaining between them. The CDR3 is made up of 15 amino acids. The CDR3 loop reads CASSPRLGPNSPLHF. The CDR3 region has the DNA TGTGCCAGCAGCCCAAGATTGGGCCCTAATTCACCCCTCCACTTT.

The chain combines TRBV12-3 or TRBV12-4 with TRBJ2-1; weak D call: TRBD1 (5 bases). The CDR3 spans 14 residues. Trimming cost V 6 bases and J 6 bases, with 15 bases left between them. The CDR3 loop is CASSPLGAINEQFF. The CDR3 coding sequence is TGTGCCAGCAGCCCGTTAGGGGCAATCAATGAGCAGTTCTTC.